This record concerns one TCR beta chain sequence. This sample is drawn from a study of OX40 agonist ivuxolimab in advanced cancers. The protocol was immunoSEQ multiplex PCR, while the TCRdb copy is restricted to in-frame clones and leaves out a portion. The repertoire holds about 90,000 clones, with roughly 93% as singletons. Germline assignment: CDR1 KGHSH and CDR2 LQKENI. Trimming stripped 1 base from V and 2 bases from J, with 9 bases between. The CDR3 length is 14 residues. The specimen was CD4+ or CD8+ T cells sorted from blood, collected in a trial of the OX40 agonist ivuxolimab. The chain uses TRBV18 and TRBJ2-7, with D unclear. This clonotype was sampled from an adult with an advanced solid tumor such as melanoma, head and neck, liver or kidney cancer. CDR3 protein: CASSPRQETYEQYF. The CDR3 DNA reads TGTGCCAGCTCACCACGCCAGGAGACCTACGAGCAGTACTTC.